The text below deals with one TCR beta chain. Its target is not known. The sample belongs to a study of shared clonotypes between healthy human individuals. Study-wide points: In contrast to clonotypes shared by all four donors, non-shared clonotypes had lower generation probabilities. Naive CD4 clonotypes were shared across a handful of donors at roughly 5%. Clonotype sharing among donors likely depends on sequencing depth.

The CDR3 runs to 14 residues. Looked up from germline, CDR1 is WSHSY and CDR2 is SAAADI. Trimming cost V 8 bases and J 5 bases, with 16 bases left between them. In the original workflow: From ImmunoSEQ came sequences covering only the junction and carrying no quality scores, so filtering differed. Sequencing used immunoSEQ multiplex PCR; TCRdb keeps in-frame clones, though not all of them. The DNA was the basis for D and trimming; V, J and clone size are from that table. The repertoire holds roughly 2.2 million clones, with 80% to 95% as singletons. Sequencing used naive CD4+ T cells from PBMCs. Subset denoted: CD45RA+ positively selected. The chain has TRBV10-2 and TRBJ1-5; D is undetermined. The source is a man aged 18 to 35 in good health. Some clones in this sample may be carry-over from other donors' samples. CDR3 sequence: CASGPGPRHQPQHF. CDR3 coding DNA: TGCGCCAGCGGACCCGGGCCCAGGCATCAGCCCCAGCATTTT.